The source of this T cell receptor beta chain is a study of monozygotic twins with inflammatory bowel disease. This CDR3 region has 16 residues. CDR1 and CDR2 from the germline V gene are LNHDA and SQIVND (reference sequence). From 3,500 to 4,500 ng of total RNA, each TCR library was prepared. The study subjected TCRalpha and TCRbeta cDNA to two nested PCRs of approximately 17 and 9 cycles. TCRdb re-called the 5' RACE reads and shows each CDR3 protein once, DNA omitted. In all, the sample yields approximately 340,000 distinct CDR3 sequences. The specimen sequenced was blood. The V and J genes are TRBV19 and TRBJ2-1; as DNA is missing, the TRBD1 call by TCRdb cannot be tested. This sequence originates from a human donor with ulcerative colitis or Crohn's disease, or a healthy co-twin of an affected twin (not recorded which). The CDR3 reads CASSASRDRTNNEQFF.